Listed here are 15 T cell receptor beta chains from one sample, sequenced in a study of CD8 T cells in ankylosing spondylitis (dated by TCRdb to the late 2010s). Library preparation employed 5' RACE. The sequencing machine was an Illumina HiSeq 2500. The public sequencing data were trimmed at Q25 with fastp and processed into clonotypes with MiXCR by TCRdb, which kept only in-frame beta chains. Each CDR3 protein appears once, grouped with its most common genes and DNA. Across this sample there are 250,000 to 300,000 distinct CDR3 sequences, with 20% seen only once. The ten largest clones add up to roughly 8% of the sample. Material: blood, either unsorted or a sorted T cell fraction (not recorded which). All receptors come from a male donor with ankylosing spondylitis or in good health (not recorded which).

The genes are TRBV28 and TRBJ2-7; 9 bases are shared with TRBD2. Germline V gene data show CDR1 as MDHEN and CDR2 as SYDVKM. V gave up 4 bases and J gave up 3 bases; unmatched junction bases: 7. The CDR3 sequence is 15 residues long. CDR3 nucleotide sequence: TGTGCCAGCAGTTCTGCGGGGGGGCGAGGCTACGAGCAGTACGTC. Its protein is CASSSAGGRGYEQYV.

This clonotype was seen repeatedly, ten times or more. The rearrangement joins TRBV9 to TRBJ2-1; D is perhaps TRBD1 (5 bases). The length of the CDR3 is 15 residues. The V end lost 3 bases, the J end lost 6 bases, and 16 bases lay between the germline ends. Germline lookup yields CDR1 SGDLS and CDR2 YYNGEE. The CDR3 spells CASSAVGQAGNEQFF. For the CDR3, the DNA is TGTGCCAGCAGCGCCGTGGGGCAGGCTGGCAATGAGCAGTTCTTC.

J is TRBJ1-2 and V is TRBV19, with no clear D. The CDR3 has 12 residues. The V gene lost 7 bases and the J gene lost 8 bases, with 14 bases spanning the gap. Germline CDR1 and CDR2: LNHDA and SQIVND (reference sequence). CDR3 nucleotide sequence: TGTGCCAGTACCATCGGGGTTGAGGGCTACACCTTC. As protein: CASTIGVEGYTF. The full variable domain, with the rest looked up from reference TRBV19 and TRBJ1-2, is DGGITQSPKYLFRKEGQNVTLSCEQNLNHDAMYWYRQDPGQGLRLIYYSQIVNDFQKGDIAEGYSVSREKKESFPLTVTSAQKNPTAFYLCASTIGVEGYTFGSGTRLTVV.

J is TRBJ1-3 and V is TRBV12-3 or TRBV12-4; D perhaps matches TRBD1 (5 bases). The CDR3 is made up of 15 amino acids. V dropped 4 bases and J dropped 1 base, with 11 bases sitting between them. The CDR3 sequence is CASSSKTASGNTIYF. The CDR3 nucleotides are TGTGCCAGCAGTTCAAAGACAGCGTCTGGAAACACCATATATTTT.

This clonotype has a count of ten or more. The genes are TRBV12-3 or TRBV12-4 and TRBJ2-1; no clear D gene. The CDR3 consists of 15 residues. Trimming took 7 bases from V and 1 from J, leaving 14 bases between them. Here the CDR3 DNA reads TGTGCCAGCACACTCTCTAGATCTTCCTACAATGAGCAGTTCTTC. Protein: CASTLSRSSYNEQFF.

A few counts support this clonotype. The chain is built from TRBV12-3 or TRBV12-4 and TRBJ2-3; 7 bases align to TRBD1. J gave up 6 bases and V 0 bases, and 9 bases lay outside the gene matches. The CDR3 contains 16 residues. This CDR3 is CASSLAPLTGMDTQYF. The CDR3 DNA reads TGTGCCAGCAGTTTAGCCCCCCTGACAGGGATGGATACGCAGTATTTT.

The V and J genes are TRBV6-2 or TRBV6-3 and TRBJ1-2; D remains ambiguous. Per germline, CDR1 MNHEY and CDR2 SVGEGT. V was pared by 6 bases and J by 1 base, with 12 bases between. The CDR3 is 14 amino acids. CDR3 amino acids: CASSVLGINYGYTF. The CDR3, as DNA: TGTGCCAGCAGCGTTTTGGGCATTAACTATGGCTACACCTTC.

This chain links TRBV7-8 with TRBJ2-1, with TRBD2 as a possible D gene (6 bases). V shed 3 bases and J shed 5 bases, with 17 bases lying between them. CDR1 SGHVS and CDR2 FQNEAQ come from the germline V gene. This CDR3 is built from 16 residues. The CDR3 coding sequence is TGTGCCAGCAGCTTGCGGGGCTTGGGGATTAACAATGAGCAGTTCTTC. Its protein product is CASSLRGLGINNEQFF.

This clonotype showed up just a few times. DNA of the CDR3: TGCAGTGCTTCCTTCCAGCACTACTACAATGAGCAGTTCTTC. Its protein is CSASFQHYYNEQFF. The chain couples TRBV20-1 to TRBJ2-1, with D unclear. The CDR3 length is 14 residues. Trimming stripped 5 bases from V and 3 bases from J, with 14 bases between. From germline, CDR1 is DFQATT and CDR2 SNEGSKA (reference sequence).

In this sample, this clonotype turned up a few times. The chain joins TRBV6-4 to TRBJ2-1; 11 bases align to TRBD2. J gave up 4 bases and V 7 bases, and 3 bases lay outside the gene matches. The CDR3 is made up of 14 amino acids. Germline CDR1 MRHNA, CDR2 SNTAGT. The CDR3 sequence: CASNTSGRYNEQFF. In DNA form, the CDR3 reads TGTGCCAGCAATACTAGCGGGAGATACAATGAGCAGTTCTTC.

This clonotype occurred many times. The chain is built from TRBV5-1 and TRBJ2-1; perhaps TRBD2 as D (6 bases). The CDR3 is made up of 15 amino acids. The V end was cut by 3 bases, the J end by 6 bases, with 16 bases between. Germline CDR1 is SGHRS and CDR2 is YFSETQ. The CDR3 DNA reads TGCGCCAGCAGCTCTCGGGACTCCTGGGTCAATGAGCAGTTCTTC. Translating it yields CASSSRDSWVNEQFF.

Concerning this clonotype itself: At one end, the junction sequence differs from germline, possibly due to a read error. The chain carries TRBV12-3 or TRBV12-4 and TRBJ1-1; D gene unclear. The CDR3 loop spans 14 amino acids. CDR3 coding DNA: TGTGCCAGCAGTTTAGGGCCGCTGAACACTAAAGCTTTCTTT. It codes for CASSLGPLNTKAFF.

This clonotype appeared many times. CDR3 protein: CASSLYAGGSSYNEQFF. CDR3 DNA sequence: TGTGCCAGCAGCTTGTACGCCGGCGGGAGCTCCTACAATGAGCAGTTCTTC. V gene TRBV5-5 combines with J gene TRBJ2-1; TRBD2 aligns across 7 bases. V lost 1 base, J lost 0 bases, and 7 bases stayed unmatched. The germline gives CDR1 SGHKS, CDR2 YYEKEE (reference sequence). This CDR3 is built from 17 residues.

This rearrangement joins TRBV7-9 to TRBJ2-3; D not certain. The CDR3 spans 13 residues. V lost 1 base to trimming and J lost 4 bases, with 6 bases between them. Germline-derived CDR1 and CDR2 are SEHNR and FQNEAQ (reference sequence). The CDR3 region has the DNA TGTGCCAGCAGCTTAGATTTTTCAGATACGCAGTATTTT. It yields the protein CASSLDFSDTQYF.

This clonotype was picked up a small number of times. The chain joins TRBV6-6 to TRBJ2-7; D not certain. The germline V and J ends were trimmed by 5 bases and 0 bases, with 5 bases remaining between them. Germline lookup yields CDR1 MNHNY and CDR2 SVGAGI (reference sequence). CDR3 length: 12 amino acids. CDR3 sequence reads: CASSETSYEQYV. The CDR3 DNA reads TGTGCCAGCAGTGAGACCTCCTACGAGCAGTACGTC.